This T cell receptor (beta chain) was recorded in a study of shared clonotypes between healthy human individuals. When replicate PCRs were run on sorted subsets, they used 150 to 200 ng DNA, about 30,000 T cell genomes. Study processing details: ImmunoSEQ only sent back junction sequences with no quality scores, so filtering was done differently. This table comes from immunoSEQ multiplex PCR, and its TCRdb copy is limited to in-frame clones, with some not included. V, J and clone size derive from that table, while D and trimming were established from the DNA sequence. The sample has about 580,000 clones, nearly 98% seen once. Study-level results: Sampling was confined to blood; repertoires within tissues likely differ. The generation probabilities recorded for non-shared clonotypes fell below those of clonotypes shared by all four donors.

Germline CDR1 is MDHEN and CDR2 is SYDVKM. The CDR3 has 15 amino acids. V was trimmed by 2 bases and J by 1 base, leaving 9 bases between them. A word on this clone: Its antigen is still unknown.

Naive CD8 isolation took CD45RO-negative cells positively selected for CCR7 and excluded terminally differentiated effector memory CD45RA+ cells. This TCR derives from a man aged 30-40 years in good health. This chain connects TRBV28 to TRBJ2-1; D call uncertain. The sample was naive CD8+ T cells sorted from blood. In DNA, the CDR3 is TGTGCCAGCAGTTTAAATCGCGGATCCTACAATGAGCAGTTCTTC. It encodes CASSLNRGSYNEQFF.